These 14 T cell receptor beta chains came from one sample sequenced in a study of T cells in localized non-small cell lung cancer. Profiled with immunoSEQ multiplex PCR; TCRdb holds only in-frame clones, not every one. Altogether approximately 54,000 clones are present, over 75% being singletons, with the ten largest covering nearly 20%. Material: peripheral blood, obtained before any cancer treatment. The receptors derive from a female donor older than 55 with stage II squamous cell lung carcinoma.

The rearrangement links TRBV12-5 to TRBJ1-1; D unresolved. Per the germline V gene, CDR1 is LGHNT and CDR2 is FRNRAP. V dropped 4 bases and J dropped 2 bases, with 17 bases sitting between them. The CDR3 covers 16 residues. CDR3 in amino acids: CASGSRLGSANTEAFF. As DNA, the CDR3 is TGTGCTAGTGGTTCTCGCCTAGGGAGCGCTAACACTGAAGCTTTCTTT. The whole variable domain, filled in from reference TRBV12-5 and TRBJ1-1, reads DARVTQTPRHKVTEMGQEVTMRCQPILGHNTVFWYRQTMMQGLELLAYFRNRAPLDDSGMPKDRFSAEMPDATLATLKIQPSEPRDSAVYFCASGSRLGSANTEAFFGQGTRLTVV.

V is TRBV19 and J is TRBJ1-3; no clear D gene. Germline V gene sequence: CDR1 LNHDA, CDR2 SQIVND (reference sequence). Between the trimmed V and J ends, which lost 7 bases and 0 bases, there was a span of 13 bases. The CDR3 is made up of 15 amino acids. CDR3 residues: CASTMEATSGNTIYF. DNA of the CDR3: TGTGCCAGTACCATGGAAGCTACCTCTGGAAACACCATATATTTT. Full variable domain (rest looked up from reference TRBV19 and TRBJ1-3): DGGITQSPKYLFRKEGQNVTLSCEQNLNHDAMYWYRQDPGQGLRLIYYSQIVNDFQKGDIAEGYSVSREKKESFPLTVTSAQKNPTAFYLCASTMEATSGNTIYFGEGSWLTVV.

Only one count was recorded for this clone. The rearrangement uses TRBV7-9 and TRBJ2-7; TRBD1 matches at 11 bases. This CDR3 region has 16 residues. J was trimmed by 5 bases and V by 6 bases; bases with no gene match: 12. Germline lookup yields CDR1 SEHNR and CDR2 FQNEAQ (reference sequence). Here the CDR3 reads CASRQPLGQGAHEQYF. For the CDR3, the DNA is TGTGCCAGCAGACAACCCCTCGGACAGGGGGCGCACGAGCAGTACTTC.

The genes are TRBV5-1 and TRBJ2-1; D gene unclear. The CDR3 extends over 14 amino acids. V lost 7 bases, J lost 6 bases, and 17 bases lay in between. Germline V gene sequence: CDR1 SGHRS, CDR2 YFSETQ. The CDR3 here is CASFETPHVNEQFF. The CDR3 DNA sequence: TGCGCCAGCTTCGAGACACCCCATGTCAATGAGCAGTTCTTC.

V and J are TRBV6-1 and TRBJ2-1, with TRBD2 matching 11 bases. The germline V gene has CDR1 MNHNS and CDR2 SASEGT. V shed 4 bases and J 6 bases; nucleotides not matched to a gene: 14. CDR3 length: 18 amino acids. The CDR3 loop reads CASSALVAGGRGANEQFF. CDR3 bases: TGTGCCAGCAGTGCTTTGGTAGCGGGGGGGCGTGGAGCCAATGAGCAGTTCTTC.

The chain is built from TRBV7-2 and TRBJ2-1; 9 bases align to TRBD2. V trimming: 6 bases; J trimming: 7 bases; junction bases outside the gene matches: 10. There are 15 residues in the CDR3. CDR1 and CDR2 (germline): SGHTA, FQGNSA. The CDR3, as DNA: TGTGCCAGCAGGAACGCGGGGGGGAGTTCTAATGAGCAGTTCTTC. This codes for CASRNAGGSSNEQFF.

The chain has TRBV6-5 and TRBJ1-3, with 8 bases aligning to TRBD1. The CDR3 is 15 residues long. Germline V lookup: CDR1 MNHEY, CDR2 SVGAGI. V gave up 7 bases and J gave up 2 bases; unmatched junction bases: 7. CDR3 bases: TGTGCCAGCACTACGGACAGGGAAGCTGGAAACACCATATATTTT. Amino acids: CASTTDREAGNTIYF.

This chain connects TRBV4-1 to TRBJ1-2; D gene ambiguous. The CDR3 is 14 residues long. From germline, CDR1 is MGHRA and CDR2 YSYEKL. The V and J ends lost 1 base and 2 bases respectively, with 8 bases between them. The CDR3 loop reads CASSQAVRNYGYTF. The CDR3 coding sequence is TGCGCCAGCAGCCAAGCCGTCAGAAACTATGGCTACACCTTC.

This rearrangement joins TRBV7-9 to TRBJ2-7; TRBD2 aligns across 14 bases. This CDR3 has 15 amino acids. The trim removed 6 bases at V and 5 bases at J, leaving 6 bases unmatched. CDR1 and CDR2 from the germline V gene are SEHNR and FQNEAQ (reference sequence). The CDR3 reads CASSQGTSGGHEQYF. The DNA for the CDR3 is TGTGCCAGCAGTCAAGGGACTAGCGGGGGTCACGAGCAGTACTTC.

V and J are TRBV11-3 and TRBJ2-1, with D unresolved. The CDR3 consists of 12 residues. V gave up 1 base and J gave up 4 bases, with 2 bases separating them. CDR1 and CDR2 (germline): SGHNT, YENEEA. CDR3 sequence (DNA): TGTGCCAGCAGCTTAGGGTACAATGAGCAGTTCTTC. This codes for CASSLGYNEQFF. The full variable domain, its missing parts supplied by reference TRBV11-3 and TRBJ2-1, is EAGVVQSPRYKIIEKKQPVAFWCNPISGHNTLYWYLQNLGQGPELLIRYENEEAVDDSQLPKDRFSAERLKGVDSTLKIQPAELGDSAVYLCASSLGYNEQFFGPGTRLTVL.

There are a few counts of this clone. The chain uses TRBV10-3 and TRBJ1-1, with TRBD1 matching over 10 bases. This CDR3 spans 14 amino acids. Per germline, CDR1 ENHRY and CDR2 SYGVKD. Germline trimming cut 6 bases from V and 3 bases from J; bases unmatched to any gene: 4. CDR3 region: CAIRKGQGDTEAFF. CDR3 DNA sequence: TGTGCCATCAGAAAAGGACAGGGGGACACTGAAGCTTTCTTT.

DNA for the CDR3: TGTGCCGGAACTAGCGGGGGGGCCGGCACAGATACGCAGTATTTT. It translates to CAGTSGGAGTDTQYF. This rearrangement joins TRBV2 to TRBJ2-3, with 13 bases matching TRBD2. The junction had 6 bases not matched to a gene; V was cut back by 11 bases and J by 1 base. The CDR3 totals 15 residues. Germline V gives CDR1 SNHLY, CDR2 FYNNEI.

The count of this clone is one. The chain carries TRBV5-1 and TRBJ2-1; no reliable D call. Germline assignment: CDR1 SGHRS and CDR2 YFSETQ. Trimming took off 4 bases at V and 8 bases at J, with 7 bases between the two ends. The CDR3 is 11 amino acids. The CDR3 spells CASSRADEQFF. CDR3 in DNA: TGCGCCAGCAGCCGTGCGGATGAGCAGTTCTTC.

In DNA form, the CDR3 reads TGTGCTAGTGGTTTGGTACTGGGGGACAGGGGCCACTCGGGCACGTTCTTC. Translated, it gives CASGLVLGDRGHSGTFF. The V call is TRBV12-5, the J call TRBJ2-1, with 10 bases lining up with TRBD1. The germline gives CDR1 LGHNT, CDR2 FRNRAP. Unmatched junction bases numbered 17, after V lost 0 bases and J lost 15 bases. The CDR3 is 17 residues long.